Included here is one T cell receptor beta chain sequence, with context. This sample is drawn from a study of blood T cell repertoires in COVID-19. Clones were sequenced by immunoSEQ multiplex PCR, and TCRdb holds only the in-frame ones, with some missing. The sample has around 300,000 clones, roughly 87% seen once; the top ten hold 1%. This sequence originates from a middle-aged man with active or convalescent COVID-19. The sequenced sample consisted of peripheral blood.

The CDR3 DNA follows: TGTGCCAGCAGTTTTGTAGGGGGAAACTATGGCTACACCTTC. Amino acids: CASSFVGGNYGYTF. This chain uses TRBV27 with TRBJ1-2, with D maybe TRBD1 (6 bases). Germline loops: CDR1 MNHEY, CDR2 SMNVEV (reference sequence). Trimming removed 3 bases from V and 2 bases from J, with 10 bases in between. CDR3 length: 14 amino acids.